A single sample gave rise to the 25 T cell receptor beta chains below, sequenced in a study of blood T cell repertoires in COVID-19. The data were produced by immunoSEQ multiplex PCR, yet TCRdb's version contains in-frame clones alone and is incomplete. This sample has over 600,000 clones; approximately 90% occur once, and the top ten carry under 0.3%. The specimen sequenced was peripheral blood. These receptors were obtained from a young woman with acute or convalescent COVID-19.

CDR3 amino acids: CAISDGQGARGAFF. The CDR3 region has the DNA TGTGCCATCAGTGACGGACAGGGGGCTCGGGGTGCTTTCTTT. This rearrangement joins TRBV10-3 to TRBJ1-1; 11 nucleotides align to TRBD1. This CDR3 has 14 residues. V shed 3 bases and J 11 bases; nucleotides not matched to a gene: 8. Germline lookup yields CDR1 ENHRY and CDR2 SYGVKD.

The rearrangement links TRBV6-1 to TRBJ2-1; 8 bases agree with TRBD1. The CDR3 spans 16 residues. V dropped 4 bases and J dropped 0; count of bases not matched to a gene: 5. Germline V lookup: CDR1 MNHNS, CDR2 SASEGT. CDR3 in amino acids: CASSARTGSSYNEQFF. The CDR3, as DNA: TGTGCCAGCAGTGCGAGGACAGGGAGCTCCTACAATGAGCAGTTCTTC.

CDR3 amino acids: CASTGGWTQQFF. CDR3 nucleotides: TGTGCCAGCACGGGGGGGTGGACACAGCAGTTCTTC. The rearrangement uses TRBV6-5 and TRBJ2-1; 8 bases fit TRBD2. Germline V gene lookup returns CDR1 MNHEY and CDR2 SVGAGI. Germline trimming cut 7 bases from V and 11 bases from J; bases unmatched to any gene: 7. The CDR3 is 12 amino acids.

The chain recombines TRBV9 with TRBJ2-2; TRBD2 matches at 13 bases. Germline trimming cut 4 bases from V and 6 bases from J; bases unmatched to any gene: 3. CDR3 length equals 15 residues. Germline CDR1 is SGDLS and CDR2 is YYNGEE. The CDR3 protein is CASSPTSGGAGELFF. CDR3 DNA sequence: TGTGCCAGCAGCCCCACTAGCGGGGGGGCCGGGGAGCTGTTTTTT. Using reference TRBV9 and TRBJ2-2 for the parts outside the CDR3, the full variable domain is DSGVTQTPKHLITATGQRVTLRCSPRSGDLSVYWYQQSLDQGLQFLIQYYNGEERAKGNILERFSAQQFPDLHSELNLSSLELGDSALYFCASSPTSGGAGELFFGEGSRLTVL.

The V call is TRBV6-6, the J call TRBJ1-2, with D possibly matching TRBD1 (6 bases). Germline V gene lookup returns CDR1 MNHNY and CDR2 SVGAGI (reference sequence). This CDR3 is built from 14 residues. Trimming left V 7 bases short and J 8 bases short, with 20 bases between. The CDR3 is CASIDQGLLRGYTF. CDR3 in DNA: TGTGCCAGCATCGACCAGGGGCTTCTTAGGGGCTACACCTTC.

The J gene is TRBJ2-3, the V gene TRBV6-5, with D possibly matching TRBD1 (6 bases). The CDR3 has 13 amino acids. Germline lookup yields CDR1 MNHEY and CDR2 SVGAGI. CDR3 sequence: CATGPQGADTQYF. In DNA form, the CDR3 reads TGTGCAACGGGGCCACAGGGAGCAGATACGCAGTATTTT.

The chain is built from TRBV4-3 and TRBJ1-3; TRBD1 matches at 9 bases. This CDR3 comprises 15 residues. With V trimmed by 3 bases and J by 2 bases, 2 bases remained unmatched. CDR1 and CDR2 from the germline V gene are LGHNA and YSLEER. The CDR3 DNA follows: TGCGCCAGCAGCCAGGGACAGGGAGCTGGAAACACCATATATTTT. This gives the protein CASSQGQGAGNTIYF.

The chain carries TRBV18 and TRBJ2-5; the match to TRBD2 covers 13 bases. V lost 5 bases, J lost 5 bases, and 5 bases stayed unmatched. CDR1 is KGHSH, CDR2 LQKENI, per germline. The CDR3 is 15 residues long. CDR3 DNA sequence: TGTGCCAGCTCAACTAGCGGGGGGGCCCTTGAGACCCAGTACTTC. It encodes CASSTSGGALETQYF. The whole variable domain, filled in from reference TRBV18 and TRBJ2-5, reads NAGVMQNPRHLVRRRGQEARLRCSPMKGHSHVYWYRQLPEEGLKFMVYLQKENIIDESGMPKERFSAEFPKEGPSILRIQQVVRGDSAAYFCASSTSGGALETQYFGPGTRLLVL.

The chain recombines TRBV11-2 with TRBJ2-7, with 12 nucleotides matching TRBD2. Germline lookup yields CDR1 SGHAT and CDR2 FQNNGV. CDR3 length equals 18 residues. V was clipped by 5 bases and J by 0 bases; unmatched bases: 11. CDR3 region: CASSSTSGGPGRSYEQYF. CDR3 nucleotides: TGTGCCAGCAGCAGTACTAGCGGGGGGCCCGGGCGCTCCTACGAGCAGTACTTC.

The genes are TRBV2 and TRBJ1-3; 7 bases fit TRBD1. The CDR3 has 15 amino acids. The germline V gene has CDR1 SNHLY and CDR2 FYNNEI. Trimming at V came to 6 bases and at J to 1 base, leaving 6 bases not matched to a gene. The CDR3 sequence is CASSWDSTSGNTIYF. The CDR3 DNA follows: TGTGCCAGCAGCTGGGACAGCACTTCTGGAAACACCATATATTTT. Full variable domain (missing parts from reference TRBV2 and TRBJ1-3): EPEVTQTPSHQVTQMGQEVILRCVPISNHLYFYWYRQILGQKVEFLVSFYNNEISEKSEIFDDQFSVERPDGSNFTLKIRSTKLEDSAMYFCASSWDSTSGNTIYFGEGSWLTVV.

The chain has TRBV29-1 and TRBJ1-2; D is ambiguous. The germline V and J ends were trimmed by 4 bases and 7 bases, with 4 bases remaining between them. The CDR3 loop spans 9 amino acids. Per germline, CDR1 SQVTM and CDR2 ANQGSEA. CDR3 DNA: TGCAGCGTTGGAGGTGGCTACACCTTC. Protein sequence: CSVGGGYTF. The full variable domain, its missing parts supplied by reference TRBV29-1 and TRBJ1-2, is SAVISQKPSRDICQRGTSLTIQCQVDSQVTMMFWYRQQPGQSLTLIATANQGSEATYESGFVIDKFPISRPNLTFSTLTVSNMSPEDSSIYLCSVGGGYTFGSGTRLTVV.

This clone was seen a few times. The genes are TRBV9 and TRBJ1-6; possible D gene TRBD1, 6 bases. The CDR3 is made up of 14 amino acids. V lost 0 bases, J lost 6 bases, and 7 bases lay in between. CDR1 and CDR2 from the germline V gene are SGDLS and YYNGEE. CDR3 residues: CASSVGTVNSPLHF. CDR3 in DNA: TGTGCCAGCAGCGTAGGGACAGTTAATTCACCCCTCCACTTT.

The V gene is TRBV19, the J gene TRBJ1-2; D gene ambiguous. Germline lookup yields CDR1 LNHDA and CDR2 SQIVND (reference sequence). Trimming took 3 bases from V and 4 from J, leaving 12 bases between them. CDR3 length equals 14 residues. DNA of the CDR3: TGTGCCAGTAGTATCCTAGTTCCGAGCTATGGCTACACCTTC. Its translation: CASSILVPSYGYTF.

This chain joins TRBV5-5 and TRBJ2-7; possibly TRBD2 for D (6 bases). The V and J ends lost 6 bases and 7 bases respectively, with 17 bases between them. The germline V gene encodes CDR1 SGHKS and CDR2 YYEKEE (reference sequence). This CDR3 is 13 amino acids long. The CDR3 spells CASIPNGGREQYF. As DNA, the CDR3 is TGTGCCAGCATCCCGAACGGGGGAAGGGAGCAGTACTTC.

This chain connects TRBV5-4 to TRBJ1-1, with D perhaps matching TRBD1 (6 bases). The CDR3 loop spans 13 amino acids. The V gene lost 3 bases and the J gene lost 8 bases, with 14 bases spanning the gap. Germline assignment: CDR1 SGHNT and CDR2 YYREEE (reference sequence). CDR3 residues: CASSSGTRTEAFF. CDR3 bases: TGTGCCAGCAGCTCGGGGACACGGACCGAAGCTTTCTTT.

This clone was counted only a few times. The chain combines TRBV7-8 with TRBJ1-1; perhaps TRBD1 as D (5 bases). Germline-derived CDR1 and CDR2 are SGHVS and FQNEAQ. V lost 2 bases and J 0 bases, leaving 10 bases between the germline ends. CDR3 length: 15 residues. Written as DNA, the CDR3 is TGTGCCAGCAGCTTATTTGGACAAATGAACACTGAAGCTTTCTTT. Protein sequence: CASSLFGQMNTEAFF.

Turning to this clone: This may come from a read error, since a much larger clone is one base off. The V gene is TRBV6-5, the J gene TRBJ2-7; 9 bases align to TRBD1. Trimming cost V 6 bases and J 2 bases; bases outside gene matches: 2. Germline loops: CDR1 MNHEY, CDR2 SVGAGI. The CDR3 totals 13 residues. CDR3 DNA: TGTGCCAGCAGCTGGGACAGGGCCTACGAGCAGTACTTC. Amino acid sequence: CASSWDRAYEQYF.

The chain recombines TRBV27 with TRBJ2-3, with TRBD2 matching over 8 bases. The CDR3 totals 17 residues. The germline V gene has CDR1 MNHEY and CDR2 SMNVEV (reference sequence). V shed 2 bases and J 2 bases; nucleotides not matched to a gene: 9. The CDR3 spells CASSLISTGGDTDTQYF. CDR3 sequence (DNA): TGTGCCAGCAGTTTAATTAGTACGGGGGGGGACACAGATACGCAGTATTTT.

The V gene is TRBV2, the J gene TRBJ1-4; possible D gene TRBD1, 5 bases. Trimming left V 8 bases short and J 0 bases short, with 10 bases between. Germline assignment: CDR1 SNHLY and CDR2 FYNNEI. CDR3 length: 14 residues. CDR3 DNA sequence: TGTGCCAGCGACAGAGCCGCAACTAATGAAAAACTGTTTTTT. This encodes CASDRAATNEKLFF.

The chain joins TRBV9 to TRBJ2-2; 7 nucleotides agree with TRBD2. CDR3 length equals 14 residues. Germline trimming cut 4 bases from V and 5 bases from J; bases unmatched to any gene: 5. CDR1 SGDLS and CDR2 YYNGEE come from the germline V gene. CDR3 amino acids: CASSRAGGTGELFF. The CDR3, as DNA: TGTGCCAGCAGCAGGGCCGGGGGGACCGGGGAGCTGTTTTTT.

This chain joins TRBV19 and TRBJ1-5; TRBD1 aligns across 7 bases. The CDR3 has 15 residues. V lost 7 bases, J lost 0 bases, and 6 bases stayed unmatched. The germline CDR1 and CDR2 sequences are LNHDA and SQIVND (reference sequence). CDR3 bases: TGTGCCAGTACAGGCAGGGGGTTTAGCAATCAGCCCCAGCATTTT. This sequence encodes CASTGRGFSNQPQHF.

This rearrangement joins TRBV28 to TRBJ1-6; 7 bases are shared with TRBD1. Germline CDR1 and CDR2: MDHEN and SYDVKM. CDR3 size: 14 residues. With V trimmed by 6 bases and J by 7 bases, 6 bases remained unmatched. The CDR3 loop is CASSRGQRNSPLHF. The CDR3 DNA is TGTGCCAGCAGCCGGGGACAGCGAAATTCACCCCTCCACTTT.

The chain couples TRBV12-5 to TRBJ2-1; D unresolved. Per the germline V gene, CDR1 is LGHNT and CDR2 is FRNRAP. V was cut by 5 bases and J by 4 bases, with 6 bases left in between. This CDR3 spans 12 amino acids. The CDR3 nucleotides read TGTGCTAGTGGTCCCCCATACAATGAGCAGTTCTTC. Translated, it gives CASGPPYNEQFF.

V gene TRBV6-5 combines with J gene TRBJ1-1, with TRBD1 as a possible D gene (6 bases). With 2 bases removed from V and 0 bases from J, the gap between germline ends came to 13 bases. The CDR3 totals 16 residues. Germline CDR1 and CDR2: MNHEY and SVGAGI. For the CDR3, the DNA is TGTGCCAGCAGTTACGACGACAGGTCTATGAACACTGAAGCTTTCTTT. It specifies CASSYDDRSMNTEAFF.

This clone was observed a few times. The chain carries TRBV7-9 and TRBJ1-1, with a tentative D call TRBD1 (5 bases). The ends were cut back, 4 bases at V and 0 bases at J, with 12 bases in the middle. There are 15 residues in the CDR3. Germline lookup yields CDR1 SEHNR and CDR2 FQNEAQ (reference sequence). The CDR3 is CASSSGHLLNTEAFF. CDR3 sequence (DNA): TGTGCCAGCAGCTCTGGACACCTCCTGAACACTGAAGCTTTCTTT. Complete variable domain (other parts from reference TRBV7-9 and TRBJ1-1): DTGVSQNPRHKITKRGQNVTFRCDPISEHNRLYWYRQTLGQGPEFLTYFQNEAQLEKSRLLSDRFSAERPKGSFSTLEIQRTEQGDSAMYLCASSSGHLLNTEAFFGQGTRLTVV.